The next 12 T cell receptor beta chains were all read from a single sample in a study of a mutant IDH1 vaccine in newly diagnosed glioma. Their antigens remain unidentified. Time point reported: week 11, during vaccination. Each dose of the vaccine consisted of 300 ug of mutant IDH1 20-mer peptide, with topical imiquimod. The table came from immunoSEQ multiplex PCR; TCRdb's copy has only in-frame clones and leaves some out. Of 50,000 to 75,000 clones detected, 80% appear once; the ten largest clones hold approximately 6%. The sequences come from PBMCs, collected from a glioma patient whose treatment included an IDH1 peptide vaccine. Receptors originate from a man between 45 and 60 years old with glioma.

This rearrangement joins TRBV7-9 to TRBJ2-5, with D unresolved. Trimming took 2 bases from V and 5 from J, leaving 9 bases between them. The length of the CDR3 is 13 residues. Germline values: CDR1 SEHNR, CDR2 FQNEAQ (reference sequence). The CDR3 DNA is TGTGCCAGCAGCTTAAATAGAGGCGAGACCCAGTACTTC. It encodes CASSLNRGETQYF.

The chain uses TRBV25-1 and TRBJ1-1; D remains unclear. The CDR3 covers 11 residues. Trimming removed 6 bases at V and 5 bases at J, with 7 bases between. Germline V gene data show CDR1 as MGHDK and CDR2 as SYGVNS. The CDR3 spells CASRQDTEAFF. The CDR3 DNA follows: TGTGCCAGCAGGCAAGATACTGAAGCTTTCTTT.

The chain is built from TRBV5-5 and TRBJ2-5; 7 nucleotides line up with TRBD1. Germline CDR1 is SGHKS and CDR2 is YYEKEE (reference sequence). After removal of 2 bases from V and 5 bases from J, the junction contained 3 bases not matched to a gene. The length of the CDR3 is 13 residues. This CDR3 reads CASSFGTEETQYF. The CDR3 DNA follows: TGTGCCAGCAGCTTTGGGACAGAGGAGACCCAGTACTTC.

The J gene is TRBJ1-2, the V gene TRBV6-4; tentative D call: TRBD1 (6 bases). This CDR3 is built from 17 residues. The ends were cut back, 3 bases at V and 3 bases at J, with 20 bases in the middle. Germline V CDR1 and CDR2: MRHNA, SNTAGT. CDR3 nucleotide sequence: TGTGCCAGCAGTGAGAGTTTGGGGACATTGGCGTACTATGGCTACACCTTC. Protein sequence: CASSESLGTLAYYGYTF.

This chain links TRBV20-1 with TRBJ2-5; D is perhaps TRBD2 (6 bases). Looked up from germline, CDR1 is DFQATT and CDR2 is SNEGSKA (reference sequence). The V gene lost 6 bases and the J gene lost 5 bases, with 7 bases spanning the gap. This CDR3 comprises 10 residues. This CDR3 is CSAGSETQYF. CDR3 nucleotide sequence: TGCAGTGCCGGGAGTGAGACCCAGTACTTC.

This clone was seen a single time. This chain links TRBV27 with TRBJ2-3, with 10 bases identical to TRBD2. Per germline, CDR1 MNHEY and CDR2 SMNVEV (reference sequence). The CDR3 is 15 residues long. The junction had 5 bases not matched to a gene; V was cut back by 5 bases and J by 3 bases. CDR3 loop: CASSPWTSGTDTQYF. The CDR3 nucleotides are TGTGCCAGCAGTCCGTGGACTAGCGGAACAGATACGCAGTATTTT.

This chain links TRBV9 with TRBJ1-1; D ambiguous. From germline, CDR1 is SGDLS and CDR2 YYNGEE. Deletions cut 0 bases from V and 6 bases from J, with 9 bases between. CDR3 size: 13 residues. CDR3 sequence: CASSVALISEAFF. CDR3 DNA sequence: TGTGCCAGCAGCGTAGCCTTGATCTCTGAAGCTTTCTTT.

V and J are TRBV10-2 and TRBJ1-2; D perhaps matches TRBD1 (5 bases). Germline-derived CDR1 and CDR2 are WSHSY and SAAADI. The CDR3 extends over 12 amino acids. V lost 0 bases and J 8 bases, leaving 7 bases between the germline ends. The CDR3 spells CASSESTAGYTF. As DNA, the CDR3 is TGCGCCAGCAGTGAGTCGACAGCGGGCTACACCTTC.

The chain combines TRBV4-3 with TRBJ2-5; a possible D gene is TRBD1 (6 bases). Germline V gene sequence: CDR1 LGHNA, CDR2 YSLEER. The CDR3 runs to 15 residues. V lost 4 bases, J lost 1 base, and 13 bases lay in between. The CDR3 loop is CASSPTDRSQETQYF. Here the CDR3 DNA reads TGCGCCAGCAGCCCTACCGACAGGAGCCAAGAGACCCAGTACTTC.

For the CDR3, the DNA is TGTGCCAGCACATGGGGGGGGAAGGGGACTGAAGCTTTCTTT. It translates to CASTWGGKGTEAFF. The V and J genes are TRBV6-1 and TRBJ1-1; D might be TRBD1 (5 bases). The CDR3 has 14 amino acids. Per the germline V gene, CDR1 is MNHNS and CDR2 is SASEGT. The V end was cut by 7 bases, the J end by 5 bases, with 17 bases between.

The chain links TRBV9 to TRBJ2-3; no clear D gene. Germline CDR1 and CDR2: SGDLS and YYNGEE. Trimming cost V 4 bases and J 6 bases, with 12 bases left between them. The CDR3 contains 13 residues. The CDR3 sequence: CASSSPSGDTQYF. In nucleotides, the CDR3 is TGTGCCAGCAGCTCCCCTTCCGGGGATACGCAGTATTTT.

V usage is TRBV9 and J usage is TRBJ1-1, with 9 bases identical to TRBD1. Germline values: CDR1 SGDLS, CDR2 YYNGEE. The ends lost 4 bases at V and 6 bases at J; junction bases unmatched: 7. The CDR3 is 14 residues long. CDR3: CASSLTGTGSEAFF. Written as DNA, the CDR3 is TGTGCCAGCAGCTTAACCGGGACAGGGTCTGAAGCTTTCTTT.